A selection of T cell receptor beta chains follows, all from one sample in a study of blood T cells in healthy people across ages. TCRdb processed the 5' RACE reads anew with MiXCR; each CDR3 protein has one entry. Counted here are around 1,500,000 distinct CDR3 sequences, about 30% occurring once; the ten biggest clones make up approximately 7.7%. Sample: blood. These receptors all stem from a woman in her 30s in good health. CDR3s include the opening cysteine and the closing phenylalanine or tryptophan. D genes are given only for firm matches. Clone size is not always given. Where it is, it says once, few, many or a class for expanded clones.

cdr3_nt cdr3_aa j_call d_call clone_size v_call
TGTGCCAGCAGTGCCCCGGGACGGTACACCGGGGAGCTGTTTTTT CASSAPGRYTGELFF TRBJ2-2 . . TRBV6-2/TRBV6-3
TGCGCCAGCAGCCAAAAGGCCTACAATGAGCAGTTCTTC CASSQKAYNEQFF TRBJ2-1 . . TRBV4-3
TGCAGCGTTCAGCGGGGGTCTAATGAGCAGTTCTTC CSVQRGSNEQFF TRBJ2-1 TRBD2 . TRBV29-1
TGCAGTGCTAGTCCGGGGGTTGGGGCCAACGTCCTGACTTTC CSASPGVGANVLTF TRBJ2-6 . few TRBV20-1
TGTGCCAGCAGTTCTGGGACACGCGCAAACTATGGCTACACCTTC CASSSGTRANYGYTF TRBJ1-2 . . TRBV27
TGTGCCAGCAGTACCGGGACCCTCTACGAGCAGTACTTC CASSTGTLYEQYF TRBJ2-7 . medium-sized TRBV28
TGTGCCAGCAGCACCACTTCCCCCGTACAGTTCTTC CASSTTSPVQFF TRBJ2-1 . . TRBV7-2
TGTGCCAGCATTTCAGACAGCCTTTCTGGTACGCAGTATTTT CASISDSLSGTQYF TRBJ2-3 . . TRBV12-3/TRBV12-4
TGCAGTGCTAGGGAGTGGATCAATGAGCAGTACTTC CSAREWINEQYF TRBJ2-4 . . TRBV20-1
TGTGCCAGCAGCTTAGGACTTTTGGGCACTGAAGCTTTCTTT CASSLGLLGTEAFF TRBJ1-1 . once TRBV5-5
TGCAGTGCTAGAGGGGTAAGCGGGAATTCCTACAATGAGCAGTTCTTC CSARGVSGNSYNEQFF TRBJ2-1 TRBD2 many TRBV20-1
TGTGCCAGCAGCTTAATTTGGCAACAAGAGACCCAGTACTTC CASSLIWQQETQYF TRBJ2-5 . many TRBV7-2
TGTGCCAGCAGCTTGCGACAGGGGGGAAGGTATGGCTACACCTTC CASSLRQGGRYGYTF TRBJ1-2 TRBD1 . TRBV7-9
TGTGCCAGCAGTCTGGGACAGGCAATCAATCAGCCCCAGCATTTT CASSLGQAINQPQHF TRBJ1-5 TRBD1 many TRBV12-3/TRBV12-4
TGCGCCAGCAGCTGTACAGGAACCACAGATACGCAGTATTTT CASSCTGTTDTQYF TRBJ2-3 . . TRBV5-1
TGCAGCGTTCTTCTGATCACTAGCGGGGGGGACACAGATACGCAGTATTTT CSVLLITSGGDTDTQYF TRBJ2-3 TRBD2 few TRBV29-1
TGTGCCAGCAGTTTATCGCGCTCGGACAGGGACCAAAACATTCAGTACTTC CASSLSRSDRDQNIQYF TRBJ2-4 TRBD1 few TRBV27
TGTGCCACCAGTCCCTCGGGACCCCCGCACAATGAGCAGTTCTTC CATSPSGPPHNEQFF TRBJ2-1 . many TRBV24-1
TGTGCCAGCGGGGACACCTCCTACGAGCAGTACTTC CASGDTSYEQYF TRBJ2-7 . many TRBV2
TGCAGCGTTTACTCCGTGACAGGGGCCAACTATGGCTACACCTTC CSVYSVTGANYGYTF TRBJ1-2 TRBD1 . TRBV29-1
TGCGCCAGCAGCCCAGCCCCGACCCAGGGGGAGACCCAGTACTTC CASSPAPTQGETQYF TRBJ2-5 . . TRBV4-1
TGTGCCAGCAGCAGGGGGACAGGAACCAGCACAGATACGCAGTATTTT CASSRGTGTSTDTQYF TRBJ2-3 TRBD1 few TRBV7-2
TGTGCCAGCAGCTTAGCGGGAGAGACGGCAGAGCAGTACTTC CASSLAGETAEQYF TRBJ2-7 . . TRBV7-6
TGTGCCAGCAGGGAAGACAGGGCCTCGAACACTGAAGCTTTCTTT CASREDRASNTEAFF TRBJ1-1 TRBD1 once TRBV2
TGTGCCAGCAAGGGGGACCACTCCTACAATGAGCAGTTCTTC CASKGDHSYNEQFF TRBJ2-1 . many TRBV2
TGCAGTGCTAGTTGGGACAGGGGTTACGAGCAGTACTTC CSASWDRGYEQYF TRBJ2-7 TRBD1 few TRBV20-1
TGTGCCAGCAGTTTACAGTTGGGGACCACCACGAACACCGGGGAGCTGTTTTTT CASSLQLGTTTNTGELFF TRBJ2-2 . . TRBV28
TGTGCCAGCAGCTTAGCCCTCGTCGGTGAGCAGTTCTTC CASSLALVGEQFF TRBJ2-1 . . TRBV11-2
TGTGCCAGCAGCCCCCGCCTCGGACAGGGCCCCACCTATTATGGCTACACCTTC CASSPRLGQGPTYYGYTF TRBJ1-2 TRBD1 . TRBV3-1
TGTGCCAGCAGTTCTCAGTCCGCGAACACCGGGGAGCTGTTTTTT CASSSQSANTGELFF TRBJ2-2 . many TRBV12-3/TRBV12-4
TGTGCCAGCAGTTTAGATTACGTAGCGGGGGGGCCCAATGAGCAGTTCTTC CASSLDYVAGGPNEQFF TRBJ2-1 TRBD2 many TRBV12-3/TRBV12-4
TGTGCCAGCAGTTCACAGGGGGCTCAGGACACTGAAGCTTTCTTT CASSSQGAQDTEAFF TRBJ1-1 TRBD1 . TRBV6-6
TGCGCCAGCAGCCAAGGGGCCGGGATCACAGATATGCAGTATTTT CASSQGAGITDMQYF TRBJ2-3 . . TRBV4-3
TGTGCCTGGAGTGTACCAAGGACTAGCAGATACAATGAGCAGTTCTTC CAWSVPRTSRYNEQFF TRBJ2-1 TRBD2 few TRBV30
TGCAGTGCCCCGGCCGGGCCTGAAGCTTTCTTT CSAPAGPEAFF TRBJ1-1 . . TRBV20-1
TGCAGTGCGGATACTAGCGGGAGGTCAAACTACAATGAGCAGTTCTTC CSADTSGRSNYNEQFF TRBJ2-1 TRBD2 . TRBV20-1
TGCAGTGCCGTCGCCCCGATGAGACAGTCGTATGTCAATGAGCAGTTCTTC CSAVAPMRQSYVNEQFF TRBJ2-1 . . TRBV20-1
TGTGCCAGCCCCGGGGGGGACTACGAGCAGTACTTC CASPGGDYEQYF TRBJ2-7 TRBD2 many TRBV5-6
TGTGCCAGCAGCTTAACTCCCGTGAACACTGAAGCTTTCTTT CASSLTPVNTEAFF TRBJ1-1 . . TRBV7-3
TGTGCCAGCAGCTTATCCTATTTTATGTCCGCTAGCAATCAGCCCCAGCATTTT CASSLSYFMSASNQPQHF TRBJ1-5 . . TRBV7-8
TGCGCCAGCAGCTGGACAGGGGTAGGCACTGAAGCTTTCTTT CASSWTGVGTEAFF TRBJ1-1 TRBD1 . TRBV5-1
TGTGCCAGCTCACCTTCTGTCGGGGATACGCAGTATTTT CASSPSVGDTQYF TRBJ2-3 . . TRBV18
TGTGCCAGCACTCTAGGAGACAGGGGGACGTATGAGCAGTTCTTC CASTLGDRGTYEQFF TRBJ2-1 TRBD1 few TRBV12-3/TRBV12-4
TGTGCCAGCAGTTCCGTCCCCCTAGCGGGAGTCTACAATGAGCAGTTCTTC CASSSVPLAGVYNEQFF TRBJ2-1 TRBD2 . TRBV12-3/TRBV12-4
TGTACCAGCAGCGTAGAGGGAGGGTTAGTCAATGAGCAGTTCTTC CTSSVEGGLVNEQFF TRBJ2-1 TRBD2 . TRBV9
TGTGCCAGCAGTTCAATCGGGACAGGAGGTCTTGGAGGCTACACCTTC CASSSIGTGGLGGYTF TRBJ1-2 TRBD1 . TRBV28
TGTGCCAGCAGTTACTACCGGACGGGGAACACCGGGGAGCTGTTTTTT CASSYYRTGNTGELFF TRBJ2-2 . . TRBV6-5
TGTGCCAGCAGCGTAGAAGACACGAGCACAGATACGCAGTATTTT CASSVEDTSTDTQYF TRBJ2-3 . few TRBV9
TGTGCCAGCAGCGCCTCGGCGGGAGCCTACGAGCAGTACTTC CASSASAGAYEQYF TRBJ2-7 TRBD2 many TRBV7-2
TGTGCCAGCAGTTACTCCCAGGGCTGGACTGAAGCTTTCTTT CASSYSQGWTEAFF TRBJ1-1 . . TRBV6-5
TGTGCCAGCAGTTCAGCGTTAGGGCACTATGGCTACACCTTC CASSSALGHYGYTF TRBJ1-2 . few TRBV12-3/TRBV12-4
TGTGCCAGCAGCTCTCGAGCGGGGGACTACCGGGAGCAGTTCTTC CASSSRAGDYREQFF TRBJ2-1 TRBD2 . TRBV7-2
TGTGCCAGCAGTACCCGACTAGCGGGGGGTCCCGATACGCAGTATTTT CASSTRLAGGPDTQYF TRBJ2-3 TRBD2 . TRBV6-4
TGCGCCAGCAGCCGAGTTTTACAGGGAATGGGCTATGGCTACACCTTC CASSRVLQGMGYGYTF TRBJ1-2 . few TRBV4-1
TGTGCCACCAGCTTCGGGAGTGCGGGCAATCAGCCCCAGCATTTT CATSFGSAGNQPQHF TRBJ1-5 . . TRBV15
TGTGCCATCAGTGAGTTTGGAGGGGGCGCGACTTACACTGAAGCTTTCTTT CAISEFGGGATYTEAFF TRBJ1-1 TRBD1 . TRBV10-3